Listed here are 17 T cell receptor beta chains from one sample, sequenced in a study of CD8 T cells in ankylosing spondylitis. TCRdb recomputed calls from the 5' RACE reads with MiXCR, one row per CDR3 protein. The sample carries about 96,000 distinct CDR3 sequences, about 9% recorded once. Sequenced material: blood, either unsorted or a sorted T cell fraction (not recorded which). Receptor source: a male donor with ankylosing spondylitis or in good health (not recorded which).

This chain joins TRBV29-1 and TRBJ1-6; D remains ambiguous. V was trimmed by 4 bases and J by 7 bases, leaving 11 bases between them. CDR1 is SQVTM, CDR2 ANQGSEA, per germline. The CDR3 totals 13 residues. This CDR3 is CSVAAELNSPLHF. The CDR3 DNA follows: TGCAGCGTTGCTGCAGAGTTAAATTCACCCCTCCACTTT.

This clonotype has a count of ten or more. The gene calls are TRBV19 and TRBJ1-5; D possibly corresponds to TRBD1 (6 bases). With 5 bases removed from V and 3 bases from J, the gap between germline ends came to 11 bases. Germline CDR1 is LNHDA and CDR2 is SQIVND (reference sequence). CDR3 length equals 14 residues. The CDR3 DNA follows: TGTGCCAGTAGTGATTCAGGGGTCAATCAGCCCCAGCATTTT. As protein: CASSDSGVNQPQHF.

To note about this clonotype: A much larger clone lies one base from this, so it may be a read error. The chain employs TRBV10-3 and TRBJ2-7; D possibly corresponds to TRBD2 (6 bases). CDR1 and CDR2 (germline): ENHRY, SYGVKD. The CDR3 is made up of 14 amino acids. The CDR3 nucleotides read TGTGCCATCAGTGAGGTGGAGGGGAGCTACGCGCAGTACTTC. Translation: CAISEVEGSYAQYF.

The V and J genes are TRBV6-2 or TRBV6-3 and TRBJ2-2; 10 positions agree with TRBD1. The germline V gene has CDR1 MNHEY and CDR2 SVGEGT. The CDR3 consists of 15 residues. Trimming at V came to 4 bases and at J to 6 bases, leaving 5 bases not matched to a gene. DNA for the CDR3: TGTGCCAGCAGTTCCCGGACAGGGGGGCCCGGGGAGCTGTTTTTT. The encoded protein is CASSSRTGGPGELFF.

This clonotype was seen a handful of times. This chain links TRBV7-9 with TRBJ2-1; TRBD2 might be the D (5 bases). Germline V CDR1 and CDR2: SEHNR, FQNEAQ (reference sequence). This CDR3 contains 14 residues. The V and J ends lost 5 bases and 9 bases respectively, with 17 bases between them. CDR3 residues: CASSPRDPGFEQFF. CDR3 bases: TGTGCCAGCAGCCCCCGGGATCCCGGGTTTGAGCAGTTCTTC.

This clonotype was detected a few times. The rearrangement uses TRBV20-1 and TRBJ1-6; the D is unclear. Trimming pared 1 base from V and 1 base from J, leaving 8 bases between. Germline lookup yields CDR1 DFQATT and CDR2 SNEGSKA (reference sequence). The CDR3 extends over 15 amino acids. The CDR3 DNA reads as TGCAGTGCTAGAGCAATAAGTTCCTATAATTCACCCCTCCACTTT. Protein: CSARAISSYNSPLHF.

The chain employs TRBV6-5 and TRBJ2-3; 13 nucleotides line up with TRBD2. Germline-derived CDR1 and CDR2 are MNHEY and SVGAGI. The CDR3 is made up of 18 amino acids. The J segment lost 6 bases and the V segment lost 2 bases, leaving 11 bases of the junction unmatched. DNA for the CDR3: TGTGCCAGCAGTTACACCCCGTCCGGGACTAGCGGGGAGGATACGCAGTATTTT. Amino acid sequence: CASSYTPSGTSGEDTQYF.

This clonotype has ten or more counts. This chain uses TRBV12-3 or TRBV12-4 with TRBJ2-1; 7 positions agree with TRBD2. V shed 2 bases and J 10 bases; nucleotides not matched to a gene: 2. CDR3 size: 12 residues. The CDR3 coding sequence is TGTGCCAGCAGTTTACGGGGAGGGGAGCAGTTCTTC. Its translation is CASSLRGGEQFF.

The sample holds one count of this clonotype. Possible read error: a much larger clone is one base away. The rearrangement links TRBV7-2 to TRBJ2-3; 12 positions agree with TRBD2. Germline-derived CDR1 and CDR2 are SGHTA and FQGNSA. This CDR3 is 16 amino acids long. The DNA of the CDR3 is TGTGTCAGCAGCACGGCCCTAGCGGGGGGGTGGGATACGCAGTATTTT. It translates to CVSSTALAGGWDTQYF.

Note on this clonotype: One end of the junction does not line up with germline, which may come from a read error. The chain carries TRBV7-2 and TRBJ1-5; the D is unclear. This CDR3 contains 14 residues. Germline assignment: CDR1 SGHTA and CDR2 FQGNSA. The CDR3 spells CVSSLGSANQPQHF. As DNA, the CDR3 is TGTGTCAGCAGCTTAGGGAGTGCCAATCAGCCCCAGCATTTT. Using reference TRBV7-2 and TRBJ1-5 for the parts outside the CDR3, the full variable domain is GAGVSQSPSNKVTEKGKDVELRCDPISGHTALYWYRQSLGQGLEFLIYFQGNSAPDKSGLPSDRFSAERTGGSVSTLTIQRTQQEDSAVYLCVSSLGSANQPQHFGDGTRLSIL.

This clonotype was seen more than once but under ten times. V usage is TRBV14 and J usage is TRBJ1-4, with 9 bases matching TRBD1. The CDR3 loop spans 15 amino acids. The V gene's germline CDR1 is SGHDN and CDR2 FVKESK. V was pared by 4 bases and J by 8 bases, with 8 bases of the junction left unmatched. The CDR3 sequence: CASSPIQGAQEKLFF. The DNA of the CDR3 is TGTGCCAGCAGCCCAATACAGGGGGCGCAAGAAAAACTGTTTTTT.

This clonotype was seen many times. This chain joins TRBV7-2 and TRBJ2-7; 10 bases line up with TRBD1. The length of the CDR3 is 13 residues. CDR1 SGHTA and CDR2 FQGNSA come from the germline V gene. The V gene end was trimmed by 5 bases and the J gene end by 9 bases; junction bases not matched to a gene: 7. Here the CDR3 reads CASSLDRDRGQYF. CDR3 nucleotides: TGTGCCAGCAGCCTGGACAGGGACAGGGGGCAGTACTTC.

This clonotype has a handful of counts. J is TRBJ1-5 and V is TRBV11-2; D gene uncertain. Germline-derived CDR1 and CDR2 are SGHAT and FQNNGV. Trimming shortened V by 5 bases and J by 5 bases, and 10 bases separated the two germline ends. The CDR3 runs to 13 residues. This CDR3 reads CASSLGRDQPQHF. The CDR3 nucleotides are TGTGCCAGCAGCCTAGGTCGTGATCAGCCCCAGCATTTT.

This clonotype was seen a handful of times. V gene TRBV19 combines with J gene TRBJ1-1, with D hard to call. This CDR3 has 12 residues. Germline loops: CDR1 LNHDA, CDR2 SQIVND (reference sequence). Trimming pared 5 bases from V and 1 base from J, leaving 5 bases between. CDR3 DNA sequence: TGTGCCAGTAGTTTTCCGAACACTGAAGCTTTCTTT. Amino acid sequence: CASSFPNTEAFF.

This clonotype was observed at least ten times. The gene calls are TRBV30 and TRBJ2-7; D perhaps matches TRBD2 (6 bases). CDR3 length: 14 residues. Trimming removed 3 bases from V and 1 base from J, with 13 bases in between. In germline, CDR1 is GTSNPN, CDR2 SVGIG (reference sequence). The CDR3 sequence: CAWRRRESSYEQYF. DNA for the CDR3: TGTGCCTGGAGAAGACGGGAGTCATCCTACGAGCAGTACTTC.

The CDR3 here is CASTYQRSPYF. The CDR3 DNA is TGTGCCAGCACCTACCAGAGGAGCCCGTACTTC. The V and J genes are TRBV2 and TRBJ2-7, with D hard to call. With 7 bases removed from V and 12 bases from J, the gap between germline ends came to 16 bases. The CDR3 spans 11 residues. CDR1 SNHLY and CDR2 FYNNEI come from the germline V gene.

J is TRBJ2-3 and V is TRBV7-2; no definite D call. V was clipped by 5 bases and J by 0 bases, with 9 bases between them. Looked up from germline, CDR1 is SGHTA and CDR2 is FQGNSA. CDR3 length: 14 amino acids. CDR3 coding DNA: TGTGCCAGCAGCCTCCAGCCTAGCACAGATACGCAGTATTTT. Protein: CASSLQPSTDTQYF.